What follows are 2 T cell receptor beta chains derived from one specimen sequenced in a study of chronic HIV infection and antiretroviral therapy. TCRdb called the 5' RACE reads again in MiXCR, with one record for every CDR3 protein. The sample lists about 31,000 distinct CDR3 sequences, roughly 8.7% occurring once. The sequenced sample was peripheral blood. Receptors were obtained from an adult who had HIV and had not received antiretroviral therapy, or was an uninfected healthy control (not recorded which).

A remark on this clonotype: A much larger clone is a single base away; this may be a read error. The CDR3 is CASSQGNWFGRAQHF. The CDR3 nucleotides are TGCGCCAGCAGCCAAGGGAACTGGTTTGGAAGGGCCCAGCATTTT. The chain combines TRBV4-1 with TRBJ1-5; D ambiguous. The germline gives CDR1 MGHRA, CDR2 YSYEKL. This CDR3 has 15 residues. Trimming took 1 base from V and 11 from J, leaving 18 bases between them.

This clonotype was recorded only once. A much larger clone sits a single nucleotide away, making a read error possible. The CDR3 ends on some other residue instead of the conserved phenylalanine or tryptophan, so this is likely a read error. For the CDR3, the DNA is TGCGCCAGCAGCTTGGACAGATTATCAACTAATGAAAAACTGTTTTAT. This encodes CASSLDRLSTNEKLFY. This rearrangement joins TRBV5-1 to TRBJ1-4; D not certain. Deletions cut 0 bases from V and 0 bases from J, with 9 bases between. This CDR3 region has 16 residues. The germline V gene encodes CDR1 SGHRS and CDR2 YFSETQ.